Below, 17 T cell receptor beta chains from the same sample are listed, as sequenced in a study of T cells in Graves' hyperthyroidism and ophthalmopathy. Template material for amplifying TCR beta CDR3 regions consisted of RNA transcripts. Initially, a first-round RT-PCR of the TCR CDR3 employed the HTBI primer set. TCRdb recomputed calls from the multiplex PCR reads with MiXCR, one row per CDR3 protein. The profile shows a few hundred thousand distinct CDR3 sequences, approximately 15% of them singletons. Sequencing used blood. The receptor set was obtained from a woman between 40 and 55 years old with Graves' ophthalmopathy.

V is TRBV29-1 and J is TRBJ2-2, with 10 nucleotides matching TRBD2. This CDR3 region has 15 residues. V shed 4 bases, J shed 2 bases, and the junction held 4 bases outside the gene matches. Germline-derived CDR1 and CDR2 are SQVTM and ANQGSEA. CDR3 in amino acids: CSVAQLAGNTGELFF. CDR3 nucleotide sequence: TGCAGCGTTGCTCAACTAGCGGGAAACACCGGGGAGCTGTTTTTT.

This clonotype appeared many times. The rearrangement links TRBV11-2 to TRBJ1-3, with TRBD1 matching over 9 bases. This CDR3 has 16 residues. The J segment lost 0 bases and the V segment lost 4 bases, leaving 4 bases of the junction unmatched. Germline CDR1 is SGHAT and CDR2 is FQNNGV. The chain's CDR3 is CASSSTGGSSGNTIYF. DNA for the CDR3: TGTGCCAGCAGCTCGACAGGGGGGAGCTCTGGAAACACCATATATTTT.

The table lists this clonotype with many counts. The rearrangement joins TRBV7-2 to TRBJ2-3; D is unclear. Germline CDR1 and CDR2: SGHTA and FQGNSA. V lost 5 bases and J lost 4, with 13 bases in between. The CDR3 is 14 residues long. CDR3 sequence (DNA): TGTGCCAGCAGCCGCTACCAGGAAGCAGATACGCAGTATTTT. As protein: CASSRYQEADTQYF.

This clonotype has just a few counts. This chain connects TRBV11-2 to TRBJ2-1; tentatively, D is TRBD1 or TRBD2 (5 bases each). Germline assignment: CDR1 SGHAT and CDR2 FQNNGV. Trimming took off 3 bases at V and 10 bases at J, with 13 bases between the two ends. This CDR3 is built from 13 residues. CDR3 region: CASSFFFGTEQFF. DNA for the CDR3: TGTGCCAGCAGCTTCTTTTTTGGGACCGAGCAGTTCTTC. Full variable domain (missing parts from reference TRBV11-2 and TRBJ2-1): EAGVAQSPRYKIIEKRQSVAFWCNPISGHATLYWYQQILGQGPKLLIQFQNNGVVDDSQLPKDRFSAERLKGVDSTLKIQPAKLEDSAVYLCASSFFFGTEQFFGPGTRLTVL.

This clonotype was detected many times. CDR3 in DNA: TGTGCCAGCAGTAAGCAGGGGCCGGGGGATACGCAGTATTTT. Its protein product is CASSKQGPGDTQYF. This chain joins TRBV2 and TRBJ2-3; the D gene is possibly TRBD1 (6 bases). The germline V gene has CDR1 SNHLY and CDR2 FYNNEI. Trimming removed 5 bases from V and 6 bases from J, with 15 bases in between. This CDR3 is 14 amino acids long.

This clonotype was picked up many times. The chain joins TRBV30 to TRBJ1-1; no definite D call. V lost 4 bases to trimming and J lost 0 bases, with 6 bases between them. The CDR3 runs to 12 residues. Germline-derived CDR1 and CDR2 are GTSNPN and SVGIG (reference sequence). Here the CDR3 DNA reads TGTGCCTGGAACCGGATGAACACTGAAGCTTTCTTT. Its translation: CAWNRMNTEAFF.

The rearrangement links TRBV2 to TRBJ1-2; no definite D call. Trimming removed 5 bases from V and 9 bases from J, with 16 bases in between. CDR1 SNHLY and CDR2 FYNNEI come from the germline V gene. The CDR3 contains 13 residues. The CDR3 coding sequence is TGTGCCAGCAGTTTAAACGAACCGGGGAGCTACACCTTC. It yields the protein CASSLNEPGSYTF.

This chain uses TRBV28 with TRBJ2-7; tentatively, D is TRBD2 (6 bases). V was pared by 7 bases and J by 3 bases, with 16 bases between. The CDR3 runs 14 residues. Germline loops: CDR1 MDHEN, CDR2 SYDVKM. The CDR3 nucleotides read TGTGCCAGCATGCCGGGTCGTAGCGGCTACGAGCAGTACTTC. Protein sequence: CASMPGRSGYEQYF.

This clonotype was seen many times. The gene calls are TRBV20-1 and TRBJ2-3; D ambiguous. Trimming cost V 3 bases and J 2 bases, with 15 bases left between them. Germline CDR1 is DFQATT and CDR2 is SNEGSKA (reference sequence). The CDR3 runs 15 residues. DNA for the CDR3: TGCAGTGCTAGCGTGCCAGGAGATCTCACAGATACGCAGTATTTT. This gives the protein CSASVPGDLTDTQYF.

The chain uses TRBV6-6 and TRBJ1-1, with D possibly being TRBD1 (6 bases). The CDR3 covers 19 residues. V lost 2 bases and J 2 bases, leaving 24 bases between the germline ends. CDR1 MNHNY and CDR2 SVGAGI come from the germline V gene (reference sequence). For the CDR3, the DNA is TGTGCCAGCAGTTACCCACTCTATTCTAAGACAGGCCCAAACACTGAAGCTTTCTTT. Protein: CASSYPLYSKTGPNTEAFF.

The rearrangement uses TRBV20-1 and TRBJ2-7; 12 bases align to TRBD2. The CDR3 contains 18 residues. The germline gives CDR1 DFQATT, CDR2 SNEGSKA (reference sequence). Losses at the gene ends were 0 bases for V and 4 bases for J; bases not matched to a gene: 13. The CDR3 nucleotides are TGCAGTGCTAGAGATCGAGGTGCGACTAGCGGGAGTAGGTACGAGCAGTACTTC. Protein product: CSARDRGATSGSRYEQYF.

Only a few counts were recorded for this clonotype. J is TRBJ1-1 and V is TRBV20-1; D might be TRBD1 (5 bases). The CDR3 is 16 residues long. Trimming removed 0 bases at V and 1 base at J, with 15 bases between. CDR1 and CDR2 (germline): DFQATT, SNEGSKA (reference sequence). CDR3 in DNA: TGCAGTGCTAGAGATCCTCGAGGGGTCGAGAACACTGAAGCTTTCTTT. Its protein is CSARDPRGVENTEAFF.

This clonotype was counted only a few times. CDR3 sequence reads: CASGGTEETQYF. In DNA, the CDR3 is TGTGCTAGTGGTGGGACCGAAGAGACCCAGTACTTC. The J gene is TRBJ2-5, the V gene TRBV12-5, with D perhaps assigned TRBD1 or TRBD2 (5 bases each). Trimming removed 5 bases from V and 3 bases from J, with 7 bases in between. This CDR3 region has 12 residues. In germline, CDR1 is LGHNT, CDR2 FRNRAP.

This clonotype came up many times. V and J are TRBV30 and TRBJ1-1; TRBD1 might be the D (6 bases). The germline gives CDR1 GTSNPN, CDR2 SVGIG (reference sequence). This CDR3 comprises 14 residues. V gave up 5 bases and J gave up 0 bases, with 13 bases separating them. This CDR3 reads CAWLLSGVNTEAFF. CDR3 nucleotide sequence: TGTGCCTGGCTTCTATCAGGGGTGAACACTGAAGCTTTCTTT.

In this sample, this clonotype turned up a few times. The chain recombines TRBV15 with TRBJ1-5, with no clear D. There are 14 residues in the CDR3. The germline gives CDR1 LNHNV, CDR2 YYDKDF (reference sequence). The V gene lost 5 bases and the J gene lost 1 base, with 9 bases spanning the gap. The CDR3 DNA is TGTGCCACCAGCCGGGCCAGCAGCAATCAGCCCCAGCATTTT. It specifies CATSRASSNQPQHF. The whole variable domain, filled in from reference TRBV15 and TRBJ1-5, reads DAMVIQNPRYQVTQFGKPVTLSCSQTLNHNVMYWYQQKSSQAPKLLFHYYDKDFNNEADTPDNFQSRRPNTSFCFLDIRSPGLGDTAMYLCATSRASSNQPQHFGDGTRLSIL.

The CDR3 here is CASKRGRVTEAFF. DNA of the CDR3: TGTGCCAGCAAAAGGGGGCGGGTGACTGAAGCTTTCTTT. The chain carries TRBV28 and TRBJ1-1; TRBD1 agrees at 7 bases. The CDR3 has 13 residues. V was clipped by 7 bases and J by 5 bases; unmatched bases: 7. Germline V lookup: CDR1 MDHEN, CDR2 SYDVKM.

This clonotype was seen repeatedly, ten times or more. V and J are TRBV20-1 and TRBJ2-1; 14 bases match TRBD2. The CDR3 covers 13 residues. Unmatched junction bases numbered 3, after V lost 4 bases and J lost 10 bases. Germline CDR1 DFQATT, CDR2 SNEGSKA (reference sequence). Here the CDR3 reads CSATWTSGGEQFF. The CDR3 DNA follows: TGCAGTGCTACTTGGACTAGCGGGGGGGAGCAGTTCTTC.